The next 26 T cell receptor beta chains were all read from a single sample in a study of blood T cells in healthy people across ages. The authors ran a second PCR of about 7 to 12 cycles using a sample-barcoded 5' primer and a J-beta primer mix. TCRdb passed the 5' RACE reads through MiXCR, listing each CDR3 protein once. The sample yields about 720,000 distinct CDR3 sequences, around a fifth seen once. The sequenced material came from blood. Receptors originate from a man in his 70s in good health.

On this clonotype: A junction end diverges from the germline sequence, so it may reflect a read error. V gene TRBV12-3 or TRBV12-4 combines with J gene TRBJ1-5; TRBD1 is a possible D gene (5 bases). CDR3 length: 13 residues. CDR3 loop: CASSWGGNQPQRF. CDR3 nucleotide sequence: TGTGCCAGCAGTTGGGGCGGCAATCAGCCCCAGCGTTTT.

V and J are TRBV7-2 and TRBJ1-1; D call uncertain. The CDR3 is made up of 12 amino acids. Between the trimmed V and J ends, which lost 3 bases and 3 bases, there was a span of 5 bases. CDR1 is SGHTA, CDR2 FQGNSA, per germline. CDR3 DNA: TGTGCCAGCAGCTTTTCGTACACTGAAGCTTTCTTT. Translating it yields CASSFSYTEAFF.

The chain has TRBV29-1 and TRBJ2-7; D perhaps matches TRBD2 (6 bases). Trimming cost V 3 bases and J 4 bases, with 13 bases left between them. Per the germline V gene, CDR1 is SQVTM and CDR2 is ANQGSEA. CDR3 length equals 13 residues. CDR3 bases: TGCAGCGTTGAGGGGGAGGTTAGGTACGAGCAGTACTTC. Translating gives CSVEGEVRYEQYF.

In this sample, this clonotype turned up a few times. The gene calls are TRBV12-3 or TRBV12-4 and TRBJ2-2, with no clear D. This CDR3 is 15 amino acids long. Trimming took off 2 bases at V and 4 bases at J, with 11 bases between the two ends. This CDR3 reads CASSLPLLITGELFF. CDR3 DNA sequence: TGTGCCAGCAGTTTACCGCTACTGATCACCGGGGAGCTGTTTTTT.

The chain couples TRBV5-1 to TRBJ2-3; 7 bases fit TRBD2. V lost 0 bases and J lost 5; bases outside the gene matches: 6. Looked up from germline, CDR1 is SGHRS and CDR2 is YFSETQ. This CDR3 is built from 15 residues. CDR3 in amino acids: CASSLEFAGVDTQYF. For the CDR3, the DNA is TGCGCCAGCAGCTTGGAGTTCGCGGGAGTAGATACGCAGTATTTT. The full variable domain, rest sourced from reference TRBV5-1 and TRBJ2-3, is KAGVTQTPRYLIKTRGQQVTLSCSPISGHRSVSWYQQTPGQGLQFLFEYFSETQRNKGNFPGRFSGRQFSNSRSEMNVSTLELGDSALYLCASSLEFAGVDTQYFGPGTRLTVL.

This chain connects TRBV28 to TRBJ1-5, with 8 bases matching TRBD1. V lost 7 bases, J lost 2 bases, and 7 bases stayed unmatched. CDR1 MDHEN and CDR2 SYDVKM come from the germline V gene. This CDR3 region has 15 residues. Here the CDR3 DNA reads TGTGCCAGCAAGGCAGGGGGCGGTGGCAATCAGCCCCAGCATTTT. Translating it yields CASKAGGGGNQPQHF.

The chain has TRBV7-8 and TRBJ2-2; possibly TRBD2 for D (5 bases). The CDR3 loop spans 13 amino acids. V lost 5 bases, J lost 5 bases, and 9 bases lay in between. The germline CDR1 and CDR2 sequences are SGHVS and FQNEAQ. CDR3 residues: CASSRTQTGELFF. The CDR3 coding sequence is TGTGCCAGCAGCAGGACTCAAACCGGGGAGCTGTTTTTT.

This clonotype was counted only a few times. The V and J genes are TRBV7-3 and TRBJ1-1; TRBD1 is a possible D gene (6 bases). The CDR3 extends over 13 amino acids. Deletions cut 5 bases from V and 8 bases from J, with 15 bases between. Germline assignment: CDR1 SGHTA and CDR2 FQGTGA. The CDR3: CASSALQGGEAFF. CDR3 DNA sequence: TGTGCCAGCAGCGCGTTACAGGGCGGCGAAGCTTTCTTT.

The chain uses TRBV6-5 and TRBJ1-2; 9 positions agree with TRBD1. The V segment lost 2 bases and the J segment 4 bases; nucleotides outside the gene matches: 5. CDR3 length equals 15 residues. Germline V CDR1 and CDR2: MNHEY, SVGAGI. The CDR3 reads CASSYRDRVGYGYTF. CDR3 nucleotides: TGTGCCAGCAGTTACCGGGACAGGGTTGGCTATGGCTACACCTTC.

In this sample, this clonotype turned up a few times. The chain uses TRBV10-3 and TRBJ2-2; D is unclear. The germline gives CDR1 ENHRY, CDR2 SYGVKD. V was cut by 3 bases and J by 0 bases, with 5 bases left in between. The CDR3 consists of 14 residues. CDR3 residues: CAISDPTNTGELFF. The CDR3 DNA is TGTGCCATCAGTGACCCAACGAACACCGGGGAGCTGTTTTTT.

This clonotype was found many times. The chain carries TRBV18 and TRBJ2-1; possibly TRBD1 for D (6 bases). The length of the CDR3 is 18 residues. Germline assignment: CDR1 KGHSH and CDR2 LQKENI. The V gene lost 1 base and the J gene lost 4 bases, with 20 bases spanning the gap. The CDR3 spells CASSPLRGTQRSYNEQFF. As DNA, the CDR3 is TGTGCCAGCTCACCACTTAGAGGGACACAACGTTCTTACAATGAGCAGTTCTTC.

This clonotype was recorded a few times. The chain combines TRBV19 with TRBJ2-3, with D possibly matching TRBD1 (5 bases). Per the germline V gene, CDR1 is LNHDA and CDR2 is SQIVND (reference sequence). The CDR3 spans 15 residues. The V end was cut by 10 bases, the J end by 0 bases, with 17 bases between. The CDR3 DNA reads as TGTGCCACCTCGACAGACCCACCTAGCACAGATACGCAGTATTTT. Encoded protein: CATSTDPPSTDTQYF.

This clonotype was recorded only once. An end of the junction differs from the germline gene, which may be a read error. The chain is built from TRBV12-3 or TRBV12-4 and TRBJ2-1; tentatively, D is TRBD2 (5 bases). This CDR3 has 15 residues. The CDR3 sequence: CVSSLEDGAVREQFF. The CDR3 DNA is TGTGTCAGCAGTTTAGAGGATGGAGCGGTGCGTGAGCAGTTCTTC.

The rearrangement uses TRBV6-1 and TRBJ2-4; D is tentatively TRBD1 or TRBD2 (5 bases each). The CDR3 loop spans 16 amino acids. Trimming cost V 7 bases and J 0 bases, with 16 bases left between them. Germline V CDR1 and CDR2: MNHNS, SASEGT. CDR3 bases: TGTGCCAGCACCGGGACGGGCCCTGTAGCCAAAAACATTCAGTACTTC. It is translated as CASTGTGPVAKNIQYF.

The chain uses TRBV20-1 and TRBJ1-5; 9 positions agree with TRBD1. Germline V lookup: CDR1 DFQATT, CDR2 SNEGSKA (reference sequence). J lost 0 bases, V lost 6 bases, and 9 bases had no gene match. The CDR3 is 16 residues long. The CDR3 bases are TGCAGTGCGACCGTAGGGACAGGGAGTAGCAATCAGCCCCAGCATTTT. Protein product: CSATVGTGSSNQPQHF.

The chain recombines TRBV27 with TRBJ1-2, with D uncertain. Germline CDR1 reads MNHEY; CDR2 reads SMNVEV (reference sequence). Trimming removed 6 bases at V and 0 bases at J, with 11 bases between. The CDR3 has 14 amino acids. CDR3 in DNA: TGTGCCAGCAGCCCCGCCGGGGCTAACTATGGCTACACCTTC. Protein: CASSPAGANYGYTF.

This clonotype was seen a handful of times. The chain has TRBV12-3 or TRBV12-4 and TRBJ2-4; TRBD2 is a possible D gene (6 bases). CDR3 length: 15 residues. Trimming stripped 6 bases from V and 6 bases from J, with 18 bases between. This CDR3 is CASSRVGGGGNIQYF. DNA for the CDR3: TGTGCCAGCAGCCGTGTGGGGGGTGGAGGAAACATTCAGTACTTC.

This clonotype came up many times. The chain combines TRBV5-1 with TRBJ2-7; TRBD1 matches at 7 bases. V trimming: 0 bases; J trimming: 3 bases; junction bases outside the gene matches: 3. This CDR3 comprises 14 residues. Germline values: CDR1 SGHRS, CDR2 YFSETQ. As DNA, the CDR3 is TGCGCCAGCAGCTTGGGACAGGGCCTCTACGAGCAGTACTTC. Protein: CASSLGQGLYEQYF. The full variable domain, rest sourced from reference TRBV5-1 and TRBJ2-7, is KAGVTQTPRYLIKTRGQQVTLSCSPISGHRSVSWYQQTPGQGLQFLFEYFSETQRNKGNFPGRFSGRQFSNSRSEMNVSTLELGDSALYLCASSLGQGLYEQYFGPGTRLTVT.

This clonotype was seen at least ten times. The chain carries TRBV7-2 and TRBJ2-3, with a weak D call TRBD2 (6 bases). CDR3 size: 15 residues. Deletions cut 5 bases from V and 4 bases from J, with 16 bases between. In germline, CDR1 is SGHTA, CDR2 FQGNSA. DNA for the CDR3: TGTGCCAGCAGCCCTTTCGGGGGAACTCCAGATACGCAGTATTTT. The encoded protein is CASSPFGGTPDTQYF.

Many counts were recorded for this clonotype. The chain links TRBV7-9 to TRBJ2-5; D uncertain. This CDR3 contains 13 residues. Trimming cost V 5 bases and J 5 bases, with 12 bases left between them. Germline lookup yields CDR1 SEHNR and CDR2 FQNEAQ (reference sequence). CDR3 bases: TGTGCCAGCAGCCGACTGGGTTTGGAGACCCAGTACTTC. This codes for CASSRLGLETQYF.

The chain joins TRBV7-3 to TRBJ2-3; a possible D gene is TRBD2 (6 bases). This CDR3 contains 14 residues. Germline lookup yields CDR1 SGHTA and CDR2 FQGTGA. Deletions cut 5 bases from V and 6 bases from J, with 15 bases between. As DNA, the CDR3 is TGTGCCAGCAGCCCCGGGGGTGGGGACGATACGCAGTATTTT. Encoded protein: CASSPGGGDDTQYF.

This clonotype appeared a few times. The chain uses TRBV21-1 and TRBJ2-1; TRBD2, the table's D call, was not compared with the DNA. TRBV21-1 is an annotated pseudogene. The CDR3 has 14 amino acids. This CDR3 is CASSIRAEGNEQFF. The DNA for the CDR3 is TGTGCCAGCAGCATTAGAGCTGAGGGCAATGAGCAGTTCTTC.

The chain is built from TRBV20-1 and TRBJ2-3; 11 positions match TRBD2. J was trimmed by 4 bases and V by 5 bases; bases with no gene match: 8. CDR1 is DFQATT and CDR2 is SNEGSKA in the germline V gene (reference sequence). This CDR3 is 15 amino acids long. CDR3 coding DNA: TGCAGTGCTCTGACTAGCGGGACCTGGTCAGATACGCAGTATTTT. The encoded protein is CSALTSGTWSDTQYF.

The V call is TRBV2, the J call TRBJ2-7; the D is unclear. The CDR3 totals 10 residues. Trimming cost V 3 bases and J 9 bases, with 6 bases left between them. Per the germline V gene, CDR1 is SNHLY and CDR2 is FYNNEI. CDR3 amino acids: CASSEKVQYF. CDR3 bases: TGTGCCAGCAGTGAGAAGGTGCAGTACTTC.

This clonotype has only a few counts. The rearrangement uses TRBV28 and TRBJ1-2; 9 positions agree with TRBD1. Trimming took 7 bases from V and 5 from J; bases not matched to a gene: 8. This CDR3 is built from 14 residues. The germline V gene encodes CDR1 MDHEN and CDR2 SYDVKM. CDR3 protein: CASIKHGTGYGYTF. CDR3 coding DNA: TGTGCCAGCATAAAACACGGGACAGGGTATGGCTACACCTTC.

The chain employs TRBV3-1 and TRBJ1-2; D unclear. V lost 2 bases and J lost 4, with 11 bases in between. CDR3 length: 14 amino acids. Germline values: CDR1 LGHDT, CDR2 YNNKEL (reference sequence). The CDR3 sequence: CASSQKGGFYGYTF. CDR3 in DNA: TGTGCCAGCAGCCAAAAGGGAGGCTTCTATGGCTACACCTTC.